The rows below give T cell receptor beta chains drawn from one sample of a study of blood T cell repertoires in COVID-19. Produced via immunoSEQ multiplex PCR; TCRdb's table is partial and in-frame only. The sample carries 88,000 or so clones, roughly 77% recorded once. Sequencing input: peripheral blood. These receptors all come from a human donor in a cohort sampled during active COVID-19. CDR3s include the opening cysteine and the closing phenylalanine or tryptophan. D genes are given only for firm matches. Clone size is shown for a subset of rows, as once, few, many or a class of expanded clone.

d_gene	v_gene	abundance	j_gene	len	CDR3aa	CDR3nt
NA	TRBV6-5	once	TRBJ1-1	12	CASINYGTEAFF	TGTGCCAGCATCAATTACGGCACTGAAGCTTTCTTT
TRBD1	TRBV4-3	NA	TRBJ2-1	16	CASSQDRGHNYNEQFF	TGCGCCAGCAGCCAAGACAGGGGGCATAACTACAATGAGCAGTTCTTC
TRBD1	TRBV12-5	NA	TRBJ2-7	14	CASGKTGGLYEQYF	TGTGCTAGTGGGAAAACAGGGGGGCTCTACGAGCAGTACTTC
NA	TRBV5-5	NA	TRBJ2-5	12	CASSLQTETQYF	TGTGCCAGCAGCTTACAGACGGAGACCCAGTACTTC
NA	TRBV6-1	NA	TRBJ1-6	15	CASSDVGRNLSPLHF	TGTGCCAGCAGTGATGTAGGGAGGAACCTTTCACCCCTCCACTTT
TRBD2	TRBV5-1	few	TRBJ2-7	15	CASSLLAGALYEQYF	TGCGCCAGCAGCTTACTAGCGGGAGCCCTCTACGAGCAGTACTTC
NA	TRBV28	NA	TRBJ1-1	14	CASSLGSMNTEAFF	TGTGCCAGCAGTTTGGGCAGCATGAACACTGAAGCTTTCTTT
TRBD2	TRBV10-2	NA	TRBJ2-3	15	CASSRLAARTDTQYF	TGCGCCAGCAGTAGGCTAGCGGCCCGCACAGATACGCAGTATTTT
NA	TRBV2	NA	TRBJ2-7	14	CASSGLMGGYEQYF	TGTGCCAGCAGTGGGTTAATGGGGGGCTACGAGCAGTACTTC
TRBD1	TRBV19	NA	TRBJ2-1	15	CASTQQGVSYNEQFF	TGTGCCAGTACCCAACAGGGGGTTTCCTACAATGAGCAGTTCTTC
TRBD2	TRBV28	NA	TRBJ2-7	14	CASSHLAGGGEQYF	TGTGCCAGCAGCCACCTAGCGGGAGGAGGCGAGCAGTACTTC
TRBD1	TRBV4-1	NA	TRBJ2-7	14	CASSQEQGVREQYF	TGCGCCAGCAGCCAAGAACAGGGGGTAAGGGAGCAGTACTTC
TRBD2	TRBV7-6	NA	TRBJ2-1	17	CASSLTPPSGNYNEQFF	TGTGCCAGCAGCCTAACCCCCCCTAGCGGGAACTACAATGAGCAGTTCTTC
NA	TRBV9	NA	TRBJ1-1	14	CASSVAEGRTEAFF	TGTGCCAGCAGCGTAGCAGAGGGGAGGACTGAAGCTTTCTTT
NA	TRBV28	NA	TRBJ2-5	15	CASSEPVVSSETQYF	TGTGCCAGCAGCGAGCCGGTGGTGTCGTCGGAGACCCAGTACTTC
TRBD2	TRBV5-4	NA	TRBJ2-5	17	CASSKYLAGVGKETQYF	TGTGCCAGCTCGAAATACCTGGCGGGAGTAGGGAAAGAGACCCAGTACTTC
NA	TRBV4-3	NA	TRBJ1-1	15	CASSQVWTSNTEAFF	TGCGCCAGCAGCCAAGTTTGGACATCTAACACTGAAGCTTTCTTT
TRBD1	TRBV7-9	NA	TRBJ1-6	13	CASSPRQGEPLHF	TGTGCCAGCAGCCCCCGACAGGGCGAACCCCTCCACTTT
TRBD2	TRBV6-2/TRBV6-3	NA	TRBJ2-7	14	CASSYTAGGYEQYF	TGTGCCAGCAGTTACACCGCGGGAGGATACGAGCAGTACTTC
NA	TRBV19	NA	TRBJ2-5	14	CASSIGPAGETQYF	TGTGCCAGTAGTATTGGGCCAGCTGGGGAGACCCAGTACTTC
NA	TRBV15	NA	TRBJ1-2	17	CATSRDMDTPGDYGYTF	TGTGCCACCAGCAGAGATATGGATACACCGGGGGACTATGGCTACACCTTC
TRBD2	TRBV15	NA	TRBJ2-5	13	CATGHLAEETQYF	TGTGCCACCGGTCATCTAGCGGAAGAGACCCAGTACTTC
NA	TRBV19	NA	TRBJ1-6	14	CASRPLITDSPLHF	TGTGCCAGTAGACCCCTGATAACGGATTCACCCCTCCACTTT
NA	TRBV5-1	NA	TRBJ2-3	14	CASSSGGGFDTQYF	TGCGCCAGCAGCTCAGGAGGCGGGTTTGATACGCAGTATTTT
NA	TRBV3-1/TRBV3-2	NA	TRBJ2-5	14	CASSPLYGQETQYF	TGTGCCAGCAGCCCCCTATACGGGCAAGAGACCCAGTACTTC
NA	TRBV28	NA	TRBJ1-4	14	CASSGGRGGEKLFF	TGTGCCAGCAGTGGCGGCCGGGGAGGTGAAAAACTGTTTTTT
TRBD1	TRBV6-2/TRBV6-3	NA	TRBJ2-4	16	CASSDRARSAKNIQYF	TGTGCCAGCAGCGACAGGGCTAGGTCGGCCAAAAACATTCAGTACTTC
TRBD1	TRBV10-3	NA	TRBJ1-1	15	CAIRPGGSRNTEAFF	TGTGCCATCAGACCAGGGGGGAGCAGGAACACTGAAGCTTTCTTT
NA	TRBV25-1	NA	TRBJ1-1	13	CASRTSLGTEAFF	TGTGCCAGCAGAACGTCCCTAGGCACTGAAGCTTTCTTT
TRBD1	TRBV19	few	TRBJ2-2	13	CATRQGVTGELFF	TGTGCCACTCGACAGGGGGTCACCGGGGAGCTGTTTTTT
NA	TRBV5-1	NA	TRBJ1-1	15	CASSPGELGYTEAFF	TGCGCCAGCAGCCCAGGTGAGCTGGGTTACACTGAAGCTTTCTTT
TRBD2	TRBV2	NA	TRBJ2-7	13	CASSLAGGYEQYF	TGTGCCAGCAGCCTAGCGGGAGGGTACGAGCAGTACTTC
TRBD1	TRBV28	NA	TRBJ1-2	17	CASSLSGTGGWIYGYTF	TGTGCCAGCAGTTTGAGTGGGACAGGGGGCTGGATCTATGGCTACACCTTC
NA	TRBV5-6	NA	TRBJ1-4	14	CASSSPGFNEKLFF	TGTGCCAGCAGCTCACCGGGATTCAATGAAAAACTGTTTTTT
NA	TRBV7-2	once	TRBJ1-5	13	CASSPNSNQPQHF	TGTGCCAGCAGCCCTAATAGCAATCAGCCCCAGCATTTT
NA	TRBV19	NA	TRBJ2-2	11	CASYRAGELFF	TGTGCCAGTTACAGGGCCGGGGAGCTGTTTTTT
TRBD2	TRBV5-1	NA	TRBJ2-7	14	CASSLGLGSYEQYF	TGCGCCAGCAGCTTAGGACTAGGATCCTACGAGCAGTACTTC
TRBD1	TRBV6-1	NA	TRBJ1-2	18	CASSAVLLGQGLDYGYTF	TGTGCCAGCAGTGCAGTCTTACTGGGACAGGGGTTAGACTATGGCTACACCTTC
NA	TRBV10-1	NA	TRBJ1-2	12	CASSSGAYGYTF	TGCGCCAGCAGCTCGGGAGCCTATGGCTACACCTTC
NA	TRBV7-8	NA	TRBJ2-7	14	CASSLGSTSYEQYF	TGTGCCAGCAGCTTAGGGAGCACCTCCTACGAGCAGTACTTC
NA	TRBV7-3	NA	TRBJ1-1	13	CASSLRAETEAFF	TGTGCCAGCAGCTTAAGGGCCGAAACTGAAGCTTTCTTT
NA	TRBV7-9	once	TRBJ2-6	15	CASSLWAGKGNVLTF	TGTGCCAGCAGCTTATGGGCAGGGAAAGGCAACGTCCTGACTTTC
TRBD1	TRBV10-3	NA	TRBJ2-2	19	CAISESQAEGAYNTGELFF	TGTGCCATCAGTGAATCGCAAGCTGAGGGGGCCTATAACACCGGGGAGCTGTTTTTT
TRBD1	TRBV3-1/TRBV3-2	NA	TRBJ2-2	15	CASSFRTGAGGELFF	TGTGCCAGCAGCTTCCGGACAGGGGCCGGCGGGGAGCTGTTTTTT
NA	TRBV4-2	NA	TRBJ2-4	18	CASSQDFRGAGRSNIQYF	TGTGCCAGCAGCCAAGATTTTAGGGGCGCAGGGCGATCAAACATTCAGTACTTC
TRBD1	TRBV5-1	NA	TRBJ1-1	15	CASSLGLLTGDEAFF	TGCGCCAGCAGCTTGGGCTTACTGACAGGGGACGAAGCTTTCTTT
TRBD2	TRBV5-6	NA	TRBJ2-3	16	CASSPLAAGGVDTQYF	TGTGCCAGCAGCCCCCTTGCAGCGGGAGGGGTAGATACGCAGTATTTT
NA	TRBV5-1	NA	TRBJ2-5	11	CASGDQETQYF	TGCGCCAGCGGAGACCAAGAGACCCAGTACTTC